This T cell receptor beta chain was recovered during a study of OX40 agonist ivuxolimab in advanced cancers. Study-wide background: Patients received ivuxolimab, an intravenous treatment, every 2 weeks at 0.01 to 10 mg/kg.

This CDR3 region has 15 residues. V lost 2 bases and J lost 5; bases outside the gene matches: 5. The germline gives CDR1 SGDLS, CDR2 YYNGEE. The assay was immunoSEQ multiplex PCR, and TCRdb's table has in-frame clones only and misses some. This sample has 65,000 to 80,000 clones, with approximately 89% found just once. The receptor's source is an adult with an advanced solid tumor such as melanoma, head and neck, liver or kidney cancer. The material sequenced was CD4+ or CD8+ T cells sorted from blood, taken in a trial of the OX40 agonist ivuxolimab. The V call is TRBV9, the J call TRBJ2-4, with 9 positions matching TRBD1. CDR3 loop: CASSVGQGIQNIQYF. The CDR3 DNA reads as TGTGCCAGCAGCGTGGGACAGGGTATCCAAAACATTCAGTACTTC.